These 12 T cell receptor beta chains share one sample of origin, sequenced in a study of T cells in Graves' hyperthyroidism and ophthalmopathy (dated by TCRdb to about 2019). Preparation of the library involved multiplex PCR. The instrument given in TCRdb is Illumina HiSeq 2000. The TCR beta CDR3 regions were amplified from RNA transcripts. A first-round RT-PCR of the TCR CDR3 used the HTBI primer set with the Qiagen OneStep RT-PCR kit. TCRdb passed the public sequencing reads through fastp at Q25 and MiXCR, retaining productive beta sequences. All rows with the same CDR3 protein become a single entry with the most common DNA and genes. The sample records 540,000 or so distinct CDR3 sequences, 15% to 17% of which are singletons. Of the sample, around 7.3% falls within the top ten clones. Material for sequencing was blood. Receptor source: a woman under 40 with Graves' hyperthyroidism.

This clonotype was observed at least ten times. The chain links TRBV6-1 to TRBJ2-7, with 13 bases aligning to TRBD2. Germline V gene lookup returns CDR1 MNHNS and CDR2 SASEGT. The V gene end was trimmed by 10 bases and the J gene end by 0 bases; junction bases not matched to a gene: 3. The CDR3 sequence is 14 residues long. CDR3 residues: CATLAGGSSYEQYF. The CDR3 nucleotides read TGTGCCACACTAGCGGGAGGGAGCTCCTACGAGCAGTACTTC.

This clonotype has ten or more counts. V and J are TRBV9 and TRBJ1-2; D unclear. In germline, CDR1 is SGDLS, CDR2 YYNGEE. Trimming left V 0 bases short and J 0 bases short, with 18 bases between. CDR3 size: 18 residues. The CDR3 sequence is CASSVGIGGGLTNYGYTF. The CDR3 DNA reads TGTGCCAGCAGCGTAGGGATCGGCGGAGGACTTACTAACTATGGCTACACCTTC.

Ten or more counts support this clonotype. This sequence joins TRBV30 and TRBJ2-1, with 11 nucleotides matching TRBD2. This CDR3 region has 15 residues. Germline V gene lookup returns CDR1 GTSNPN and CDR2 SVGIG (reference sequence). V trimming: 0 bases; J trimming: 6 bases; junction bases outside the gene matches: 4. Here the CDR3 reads CAWSVLAGAANEQFF. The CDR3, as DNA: TGTGCCTGGAGTGTACTAGCGGGAGCGGCCAATGAGCAGTTCTTC.

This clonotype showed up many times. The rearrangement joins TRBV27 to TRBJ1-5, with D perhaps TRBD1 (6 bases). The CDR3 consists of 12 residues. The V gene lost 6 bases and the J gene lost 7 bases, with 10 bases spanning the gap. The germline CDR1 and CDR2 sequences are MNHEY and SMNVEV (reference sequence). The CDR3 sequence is CASSTGLQPQHF. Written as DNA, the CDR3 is TGTGCCAGCAGCACAGGGTTACAGCCCCAGCATTTT.

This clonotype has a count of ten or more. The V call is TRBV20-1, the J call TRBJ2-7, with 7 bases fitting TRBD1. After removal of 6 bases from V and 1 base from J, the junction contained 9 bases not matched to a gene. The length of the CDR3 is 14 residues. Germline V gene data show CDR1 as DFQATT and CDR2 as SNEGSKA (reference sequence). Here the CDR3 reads CSATGTAISYEQYF. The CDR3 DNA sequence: TGCAGTGCCACCGGGACAGCTATATCCTACGAGCAGTACTTC.

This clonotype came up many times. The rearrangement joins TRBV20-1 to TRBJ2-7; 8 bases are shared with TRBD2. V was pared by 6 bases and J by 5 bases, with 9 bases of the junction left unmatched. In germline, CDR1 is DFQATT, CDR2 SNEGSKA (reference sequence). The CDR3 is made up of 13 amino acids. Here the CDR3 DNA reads TGCAGTGCCAGGCGGCGGGAGGAAAACGAGCAGTACTTC. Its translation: CSARRREENEQYF.

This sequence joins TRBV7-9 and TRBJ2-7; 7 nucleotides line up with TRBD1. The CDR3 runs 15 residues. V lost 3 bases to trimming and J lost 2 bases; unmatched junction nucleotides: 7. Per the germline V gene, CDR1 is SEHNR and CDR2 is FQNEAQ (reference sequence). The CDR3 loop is CASSLPGQLTYEQYF. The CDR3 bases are TGTGCCAGCAGCTTGCCGGGACAGTTAACCTACGAGCAGTACTTC. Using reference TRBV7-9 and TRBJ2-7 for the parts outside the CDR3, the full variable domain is DTGVSQNPRHKITKRGQNVTFRCDPISEHNRLYWYRQTLGQGPEFLTYFQNEAQLEKSRLLSDRFSAERPKGSFSTLEIQRTEQGDSAMYLCASSLPGQLTYEQYFGPGTRLTVT.

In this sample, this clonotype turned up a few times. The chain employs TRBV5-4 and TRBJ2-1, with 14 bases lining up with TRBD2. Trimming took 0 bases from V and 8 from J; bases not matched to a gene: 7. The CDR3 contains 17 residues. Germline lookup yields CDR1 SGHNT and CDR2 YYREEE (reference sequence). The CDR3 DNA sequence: TGTGCCAGCAGCTTGGGACCGGGACTAGCGGGAGTCGATGAGCAGTTCTTC. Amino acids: CASSLGPGLAGVDEQFF.

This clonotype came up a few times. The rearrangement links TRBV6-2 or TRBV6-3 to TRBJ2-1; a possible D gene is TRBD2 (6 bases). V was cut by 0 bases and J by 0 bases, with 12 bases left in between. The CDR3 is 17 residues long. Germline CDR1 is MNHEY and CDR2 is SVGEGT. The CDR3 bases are TGTGCCAGCAGTTACTCGGGCGCGGGGTACTCCTACAATGAGCAGTTCTTC. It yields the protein CASSYSGAGYSYNEQFF.

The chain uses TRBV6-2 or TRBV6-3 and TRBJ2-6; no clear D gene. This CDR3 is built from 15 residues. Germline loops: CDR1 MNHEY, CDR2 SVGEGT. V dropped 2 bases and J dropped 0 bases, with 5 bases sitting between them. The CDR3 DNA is TGTGCCAGCAGTTACCGAATCTCTGGGGCCAACGTCCTGACTTTC. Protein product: CASSYRISGANVLTF.

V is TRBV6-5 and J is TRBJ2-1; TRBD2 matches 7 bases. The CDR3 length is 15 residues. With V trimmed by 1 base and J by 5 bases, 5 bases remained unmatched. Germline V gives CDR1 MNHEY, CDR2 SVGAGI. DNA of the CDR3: TGTGCCAGCAGTTACTTGGCGGGAGCCCACAATGAGCAGTTCTTC. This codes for CASSYLAGAHNEQFF.

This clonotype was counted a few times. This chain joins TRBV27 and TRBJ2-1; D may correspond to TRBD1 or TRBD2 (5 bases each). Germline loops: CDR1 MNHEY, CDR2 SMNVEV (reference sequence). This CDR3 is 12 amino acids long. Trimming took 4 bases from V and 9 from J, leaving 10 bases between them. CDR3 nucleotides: TGTGCCAGCAGTTCCTACGGGGCTGAGCAGTTCTTC. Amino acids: CASSSYGAEQFF.